This T cell receptor beta chain emerged from a study of cytomegalovirus exposure and HLA in healthy donors. Vbeta (60) and Jbeta (13) primers were used in the PCR. Profiling relied on immunoSEQ multiplex PCR, and the TCRdb table lists in-frame clones only, not all of them. The sample holds 85,000 to 130,000 clones, about 9.5% seen once. The sample was PBMCs. The receptor comes from a man aged 40-49 years in good health and CMV-seropositive.

The CDR3 region has the DNA TGCGCCAGCAGAACCGGGACAGGGGTAATCGAGCAGTACTTC. It yields the protein CASRTGTGVIEQYF. The V and J genes are TRBV5-1 and TRBJ2-7; 10 nucleotides agree with TRBD1. Trimming at V came to 5 bases and at J to 6 bases, leaving 8 bases not matched to a gene. The germline CDR1 and CDR2 sequences are SGHRS and YFSETQ. This CDR3 is 14 amino acids long.